This T cell receptor (beta chain) stems from a study of T cells in Graves' hyperthyroidism and ophthalmopathy. Whole-study results and caveats: In the analysis, a 13 V-J model separated ophthalmopathy from stable hyperthyroidism. The model predicted ophthalmopathy a median roughly six months before onset. Within blood appeared most thyroid clonotypes that had expanded above 0.001.

A lack of ophthalmopathy progression within 18 months defined stable Graves' hyperthyroidism. Researchers amplified the TCR beta CDR3 regions from RNA transcripts. The study used the HTBI primer set for a first-round RT-PCR of the TCR CDR3. MiXCR, applied by TCRdb to the multiplex PCR reads, yields one record per CDR3 protein. The sample lists hundreds of thousands of distinct CDR3 sequences; approximately 13% were seen once. Germline CDR1 is ENHRY and CDR2 is SYGVKD. Trimming pared 1 base from V and 8 bases from J, leaving 20 bases between. CDR3 size: 16 residues. On this clonotype: Its specificity is not known.

The clonotype was recovered from a woman in her 30s with Graves' hyperthyroidism. The chain joins TRBV10-3 to TRBJ1-2; TRBD1 is a possible D gene (5 bases). Sequencing used blood. In DNA form, the CDR3 reads TGTGCCATCAGTGAGTACCAACACCCAGACAGTAACGGCTACACCTTC. Its protein product is CAISEYQHPDSNGYTF.